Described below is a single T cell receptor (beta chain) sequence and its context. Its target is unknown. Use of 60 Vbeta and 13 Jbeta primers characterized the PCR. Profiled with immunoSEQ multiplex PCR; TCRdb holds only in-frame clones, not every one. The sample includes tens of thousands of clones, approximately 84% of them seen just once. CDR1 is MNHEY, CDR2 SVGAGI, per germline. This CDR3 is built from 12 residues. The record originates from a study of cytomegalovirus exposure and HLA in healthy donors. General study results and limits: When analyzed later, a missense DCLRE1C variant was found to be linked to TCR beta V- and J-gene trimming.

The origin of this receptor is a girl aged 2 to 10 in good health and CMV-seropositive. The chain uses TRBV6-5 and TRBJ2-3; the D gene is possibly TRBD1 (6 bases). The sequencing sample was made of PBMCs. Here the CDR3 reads CARRDISDTQYF. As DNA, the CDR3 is TGTGCTCGAAGGGACATCTCAGATACGCAGTATTTT.